The T cell receptor (beta chain) described here comes from a study of CD8 T cells in ankylosing spondylitis. TCRdb recomputed calls from the 5' RACE reads with MiXCR, one row per CDR3 protein. This sample has about 840,000 distinct CDR3 sequences, with approximately 10% found just once. Study-wide points: A TCR beta motif of eight or nine highly homologous variants seemed to mark ankylosing spondylitis blood.

The sample holds a few counts of this clonotype. What it recognizes is unknown. V lost 0 bases, J lost 1 base, and 12 bases lay in between. Germline assignment: CDR1 LGHNA and CDR2 YSLEER. The CDR3 length is 16 residues. The V call is TRBV4-3, the J call TRBJ1-1; no definite D call. This clonotype originated in a male donor with ankylosing spondylitis. The sample consisted of blood, either unsorted or a sorted T cell fraction (not recorded which). CDR3 DNA: TGCGCCAGCAGCCAAGATTCGCTAGTTTCGAACACTGAAGCTTTCTTT. Amino acid sequence: CASSQDSLVSNTEAFF.